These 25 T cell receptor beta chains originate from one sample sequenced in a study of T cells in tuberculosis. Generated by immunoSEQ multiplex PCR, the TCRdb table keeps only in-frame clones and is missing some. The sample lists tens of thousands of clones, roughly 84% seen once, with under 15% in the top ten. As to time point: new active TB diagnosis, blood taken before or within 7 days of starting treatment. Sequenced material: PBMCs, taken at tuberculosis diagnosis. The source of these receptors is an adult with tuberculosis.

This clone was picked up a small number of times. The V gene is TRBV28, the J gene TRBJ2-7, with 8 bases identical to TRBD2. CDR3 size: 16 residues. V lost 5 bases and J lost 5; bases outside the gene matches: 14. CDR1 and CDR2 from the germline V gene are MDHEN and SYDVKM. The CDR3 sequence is CASSPSDGGGRNEQYF. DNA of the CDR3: TGTGCCAGCAGTCCCTCGGATGGCGGGGGGCGGAACGAGCAGTACTTC.

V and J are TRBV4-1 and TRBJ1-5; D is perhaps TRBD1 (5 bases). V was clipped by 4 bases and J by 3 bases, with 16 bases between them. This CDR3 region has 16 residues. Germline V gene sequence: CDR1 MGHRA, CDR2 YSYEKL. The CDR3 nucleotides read TGCGCCAGCAGCCCCCCGCCAGGGAATATCAATCAGCCCCAGCATTTT. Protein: CASSPPPGNINQPQHF.

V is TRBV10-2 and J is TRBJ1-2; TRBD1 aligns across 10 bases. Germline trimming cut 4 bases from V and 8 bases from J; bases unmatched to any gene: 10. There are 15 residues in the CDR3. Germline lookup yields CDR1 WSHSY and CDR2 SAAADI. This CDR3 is CASSGGPGQGEGYTF. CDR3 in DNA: TGCGCCAGCAGTGGTGGTCCTGGACAGGGGGAAGGCTACACCTTC.

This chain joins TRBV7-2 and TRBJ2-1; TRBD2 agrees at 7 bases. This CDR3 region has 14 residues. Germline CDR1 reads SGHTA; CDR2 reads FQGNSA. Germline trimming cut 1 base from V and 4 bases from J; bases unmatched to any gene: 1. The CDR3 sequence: CASSLGGGYNEQFF. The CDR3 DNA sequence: TGTGCCAGCAGCTTAGGCGGGGGTTACAATGAGCAGTTCTTC.

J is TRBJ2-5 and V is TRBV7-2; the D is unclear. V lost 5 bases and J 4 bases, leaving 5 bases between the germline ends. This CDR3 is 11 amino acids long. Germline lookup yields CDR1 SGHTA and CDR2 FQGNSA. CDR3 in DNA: TGTGCCAGCAGCCCCGGAGAGACCCAGTACTTC. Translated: CASSPGETQYF.

The CDR3 loop is CASSFISGRGSDTQYF. The CDR3 coding sequence is TGTGCCAGCAGCTTCATTAGCGGGAGGGGGTCGGATACGCAGTATTTT. The chain employs TRBV27 and TRBJ2-3, with 11 bases that match TRBD2. CDR1 is MNHEY and CDR2 is SMNVEV in the germline V gene (reference sequence). J gave up 6 bases and V 6 bases, and 11 bases lay outside the gene matches. The length of the CDR3 is 16 residues.

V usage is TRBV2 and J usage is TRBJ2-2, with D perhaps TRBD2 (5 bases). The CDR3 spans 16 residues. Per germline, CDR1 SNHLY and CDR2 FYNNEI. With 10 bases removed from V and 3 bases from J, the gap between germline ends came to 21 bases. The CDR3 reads CANQKPGSGDTGELFF. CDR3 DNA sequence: TGTGCCAACCAAAAGCCGGGATCCGGGGACACCGGGGAGCTGTTTTTT.

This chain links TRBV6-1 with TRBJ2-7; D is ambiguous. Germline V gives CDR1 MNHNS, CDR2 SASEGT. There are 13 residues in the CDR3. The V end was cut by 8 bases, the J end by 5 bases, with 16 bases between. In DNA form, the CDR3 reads TGTGCCAGCCGCATGCCCAAAGGAGACGAGCAGTACTTC. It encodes CASRMPKGDEQYF.

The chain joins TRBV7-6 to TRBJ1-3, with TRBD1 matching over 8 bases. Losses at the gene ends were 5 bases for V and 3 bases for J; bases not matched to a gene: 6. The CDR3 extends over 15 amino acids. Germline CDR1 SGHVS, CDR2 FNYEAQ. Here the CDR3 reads CASSPGQGGGNTIYF. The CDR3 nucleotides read TGTGCCAGCAGCCCCGGACAGGGCGGTGGAAACACCATATATTTT.

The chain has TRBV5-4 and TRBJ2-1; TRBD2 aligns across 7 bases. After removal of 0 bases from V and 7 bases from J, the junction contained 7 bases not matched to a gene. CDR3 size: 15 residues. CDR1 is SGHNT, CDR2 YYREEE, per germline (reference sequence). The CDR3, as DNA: TGTGCCAGCAGCTTGGGACTAGCCGGAACTAATGAGCAGTTCTTC. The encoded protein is CASSLGLAGTNEQFF.

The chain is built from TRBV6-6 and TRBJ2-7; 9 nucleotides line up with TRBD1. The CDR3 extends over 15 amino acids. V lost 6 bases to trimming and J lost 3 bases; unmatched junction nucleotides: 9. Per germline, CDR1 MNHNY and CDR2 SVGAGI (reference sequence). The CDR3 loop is CASRTPDRGSYEQYF. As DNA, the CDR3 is TGTGCCAGCAGGACACCGGACAGGGGAAGCTACGAGCAGTACTTC.

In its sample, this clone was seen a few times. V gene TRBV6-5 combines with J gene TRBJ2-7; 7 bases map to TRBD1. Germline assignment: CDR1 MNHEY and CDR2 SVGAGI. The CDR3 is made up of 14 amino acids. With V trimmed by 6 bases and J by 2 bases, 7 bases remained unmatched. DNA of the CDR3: TGTGCCAGCAGCCGACAGGGATCGACCTACGAGCAGTACTTC. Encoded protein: CASSRQGSTYEQYF.

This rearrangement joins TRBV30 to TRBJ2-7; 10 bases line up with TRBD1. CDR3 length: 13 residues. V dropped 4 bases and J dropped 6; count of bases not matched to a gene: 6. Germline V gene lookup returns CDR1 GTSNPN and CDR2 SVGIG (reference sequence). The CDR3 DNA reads TGTGCCTGGAAGCCGGGACAGGGGTCCGAGCAGTACTTC. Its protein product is CAWKPGQGSEQYF.

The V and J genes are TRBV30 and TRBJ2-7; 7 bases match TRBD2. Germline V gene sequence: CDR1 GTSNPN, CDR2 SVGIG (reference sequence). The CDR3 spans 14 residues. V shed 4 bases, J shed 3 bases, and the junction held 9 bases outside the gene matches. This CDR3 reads CAWTEPGLFYEQYF. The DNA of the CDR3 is TGTGCCTGGACCGAGCCGGGACTATTCTACGAGCAGTACTTC.

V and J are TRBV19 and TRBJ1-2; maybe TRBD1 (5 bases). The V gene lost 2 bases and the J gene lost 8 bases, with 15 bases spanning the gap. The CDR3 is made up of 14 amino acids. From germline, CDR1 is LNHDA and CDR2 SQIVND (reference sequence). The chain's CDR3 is CASSILGAREGYTF. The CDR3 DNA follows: TGTGCCAGTAGTATATTAGGGGCCCGGGAGGGCTACACCTTC.

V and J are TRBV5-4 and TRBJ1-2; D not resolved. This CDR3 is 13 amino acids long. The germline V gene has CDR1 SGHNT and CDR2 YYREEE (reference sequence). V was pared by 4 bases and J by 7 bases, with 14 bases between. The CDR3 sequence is CASSPPTGFGYTF. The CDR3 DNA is TGTGCCAGCAGCCCGCCCACGGGATTTGGCTACACCTTC.

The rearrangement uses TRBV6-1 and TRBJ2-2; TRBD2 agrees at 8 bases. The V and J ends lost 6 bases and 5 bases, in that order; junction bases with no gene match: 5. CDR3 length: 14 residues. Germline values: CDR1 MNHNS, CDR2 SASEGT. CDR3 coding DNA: TGTGCCAGCAGGGAGCGGGGGAGAACCGGGGAGCTGTTTTTT. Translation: CASRERGRTGELFF.

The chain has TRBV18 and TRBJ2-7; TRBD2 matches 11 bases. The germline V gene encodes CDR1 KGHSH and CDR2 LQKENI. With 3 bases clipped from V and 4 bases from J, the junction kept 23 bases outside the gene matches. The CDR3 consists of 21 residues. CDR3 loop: CASSPGIPGLAALPPLYEQYF. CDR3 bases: TGTGCCAGCTCACCGGGAATACCGGGACTAGCGGCCCTACCACCCCTTTACGAGCAGTACTTC.

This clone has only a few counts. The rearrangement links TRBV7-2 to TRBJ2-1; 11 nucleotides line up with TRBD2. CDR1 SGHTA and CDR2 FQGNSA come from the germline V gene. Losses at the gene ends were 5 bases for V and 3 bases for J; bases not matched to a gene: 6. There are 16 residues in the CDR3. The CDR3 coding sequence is TGTGCCAGCAGCCCTAACCTAGCGGGAGGCTACAATGAGCAGTTCTTC. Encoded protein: CASSPNLAGGYNEQFF.

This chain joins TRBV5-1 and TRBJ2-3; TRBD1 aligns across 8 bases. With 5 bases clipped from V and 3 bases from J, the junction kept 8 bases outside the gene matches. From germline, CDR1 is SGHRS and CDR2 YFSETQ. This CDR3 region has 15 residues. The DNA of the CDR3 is TGCGCCAGCAGTAACGGACAGGGCTCGACAGATACGCAGTATTTT. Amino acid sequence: CASSNGQGSTDTQYF.

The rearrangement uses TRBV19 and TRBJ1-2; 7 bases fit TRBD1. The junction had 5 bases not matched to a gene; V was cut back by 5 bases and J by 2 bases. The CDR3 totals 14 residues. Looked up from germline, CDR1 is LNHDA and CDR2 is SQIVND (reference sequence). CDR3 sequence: CASSADRANYGYTF. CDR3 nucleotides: TGTGCCAGTAGTGCCGACAGGGCAAACTATGGCTACACCTTC. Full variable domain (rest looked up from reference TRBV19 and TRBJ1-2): DGGITQSPKYLFRKEGQNVTLSCEQNLNHDAMYWYRQDPGQGLRLIYYSQIVNDFQKGDIAEGYSVSREKKESFPLTVTSAQKNPTAFYLCASSADRANYGYTFGSGTRLTVV.

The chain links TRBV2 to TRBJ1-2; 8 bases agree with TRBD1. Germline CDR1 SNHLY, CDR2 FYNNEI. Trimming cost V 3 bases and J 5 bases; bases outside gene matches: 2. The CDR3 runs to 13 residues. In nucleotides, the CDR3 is TGTGCCAGCAGTGACAGGGGGCCATATGGCTACACCTTC. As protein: CASSDRGPYGYTF.

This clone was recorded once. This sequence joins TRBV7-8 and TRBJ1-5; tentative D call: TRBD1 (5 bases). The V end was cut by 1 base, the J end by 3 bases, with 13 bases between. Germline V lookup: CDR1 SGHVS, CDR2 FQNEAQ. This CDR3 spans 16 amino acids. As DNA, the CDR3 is TGTGCCAGCAGCTTAGAAGGCAGGGTAAACAATCAGCCCCAGCATTTT. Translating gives CASSLEGRVNNQPQHF.

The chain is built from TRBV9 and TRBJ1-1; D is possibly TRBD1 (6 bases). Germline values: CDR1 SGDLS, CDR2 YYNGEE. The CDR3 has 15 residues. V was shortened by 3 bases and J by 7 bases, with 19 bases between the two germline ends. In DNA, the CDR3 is TGTGCCAGCAGCGGAGGGAGACAGGCCCTCAGTGAAGCTTTCTTT. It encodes CASSGGRQALSEAFF.

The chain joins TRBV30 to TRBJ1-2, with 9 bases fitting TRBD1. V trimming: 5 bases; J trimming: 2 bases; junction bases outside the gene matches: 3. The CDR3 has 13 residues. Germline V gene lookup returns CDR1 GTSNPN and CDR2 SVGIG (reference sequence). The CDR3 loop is CAWGTGHNYGYTF. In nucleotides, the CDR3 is TGTGCCTGGGGGACAGGGCACAACTATGGCTACACCTTC.